One and the same sample provided the 32 T cell receptor beta chains below, sequenced in a study of T cell responses to AZD1222 COVID-19 vaccine. Profiled with immunoSEQ multiplex PCR; TCRdb holds only in-frame clones, not every one. This sample has some 150,000 clones, with approximately 85% found just once. The sequenced sample was peripheral blood, obtained on day 0 of MenACWY control vaccination. These receptors were collected from an adult in good health.

This clone appeared a single time. The CDR3: CASSLSVGISGNTIYF. The CDR3 DNA reads as TGTGCCAGCAGCCTTAGTGTAGGAATCTCTGGAAACACCATATATTTT. The chain uses TRBV9 and TRBJ1-3; D gene ambiguous. CDR3 size: 16 residues. The germline gives CDR1 SGDLS, CDR2 YYNGEE. The germline V and J ends were trimmed by 4 bases and 0 bases, with 14 bases remaining between them.

The chain recombines TRBV3-1 (or the pseudogene TRBV3-2) with TRBJ2-7; D is perhaps TRBD1 or TRBD2 (6 bases each). Germline CDR1 is LGHDT and CDR2 is YNNKEL (reference sequence). This CDR3 contains 17 residues. V lost 0 bases, J lost 3 bases, and 18 bases lay in between. This CDR3 is CASSQDLGGMGNYEQYF. CDR3 DNA sequence: TGTGCCAGCAGCCAAGATCTAGGGGGGATGGGGAACTACGAGCAGTACTTC.

V usage is TRBV5-1 and J usage is TRBJ1-2; D is ambiguous. Germline lookup yields CDR1 SGHRS and CDR2 YFSETQ. Deletions cut 0 bases from V and 0 bases from J, with 15 bases between. This CDR3 spans 17 amino acids. CDR3: CASSLGAGVIANYGYTF. CDR3 sequence (DNA): TGCGCCAGCAGCTTGGGGGCCGGGGTCATAGCTAACTATGGCTACACCTTC.

The chain couples TRBV7-8 to TRBJ1-5, with unresolved D. Trimming removed 5 bases from V and 0 bases from J, with 5 bases in between. The CDR3 totals 13 residues. Germline CDR1 SGHVS, CDR2 FQNEAQ. The CDR3 protein is CASSLHSNQPQHF. For the CDR3, the DNA is TGTGCCAGCAGCCTACATAGCAATCAGCCCCAGCATTTT.

The rearrangement joins TRBV2 to TRBJ1-1; 7 nucleotides agree with TRBD1. The V segment lost 4 bases and the J segment 9 bases; nucleotides outside the gene matches: 5. The length of the CDR3 is 12 residues. CDR1 SNHLY and CDR2 FYNNEI come from the germline V gene. CDR3: CASSGTGLKAFF. DNA for the CDR3: TGTGCCAGCAGTGGGACAGGTCTAAAAGCTTTCTTT.

The chain uses TRBV2 and TRBJ2-1; D unresolved. Germline V gene lookup returns CDR1 SNHLY and CDR2 FYNNEI. V was pared by 2 bases and J by 1 base, with 12 bases between. This CDR3 comprises 16 residues. The CDR3 is CASSEWADHSYNEQFF. CDR3 nucleotides: TGTGCCAGCAGTGAATGGGCGGACCATTCCTACAATGAGCAGTTCTTC.

This clone has a single count. The chain uses TRBV23-1 and TRBJ1-5, with 8 bases matching TRBD1. TRBV23-1 is given ORF status, its function remaining uncertain. After removal of 0 bases from V and 4 bases from J, the junction contained 5 bases not matched to a gene. The CDR3 is 16 amino acids. This CDR3 is CASSQSGQGANQPQHF. DNA for the CDR3: TGCGCCAGCAGTCAATCTGGGCAGGGGGCGAATCAGCCCCAGCATTTT.

This clone was detected a few times. The J gene is TRBJ1-1, the V gene TRBV29-1, with no clear D. This CDR3 region has 11 residues. V gave up 4 bases and J gave up 0 bases, with 3 bases separating them. Germline V gene lookup returns CDR1 SQVTM and CDR2 ANQGSEA. CDR3 bases: TGCAGCGTTGGACTGAACACTGAAGCTTTCTTT. Residues: CSVGLNTEAFF.

The V gene is TRBV5-1, the J gene TRBJ2-1; 12 bases match TRBD2. CDR1 SGHRS and CDR2 YFSETQ come from the germline V gene. This CDR3 spans 14 amino acids. J was trimmed by 5 bases and V by 7 bases; bases with no gene match: 4. Written as DNA, the CDR3 is TGCGCCAGCTACGGACTAGCGGGGAACAATGAGCAGTTCTTC. This codes for CASYGLAGNNEQFF.

V gene TRBV6-5 combines with J gene TRBJ1-6; 7 bases are a match to TRBD1. The CDR3 sequence is 15 residues long. After removal of 8 bases from V and 7 bases from J, the junction contained 11 bases not matched to a gene. CDR1 is MNHEY, CDR2 SVGAGI, per germline. CDR3 in amino acids: CASGGVTGENSPLHF. CDR3 nucleotide sequence: TGTGCCAGCGGGGGGGTTACAGGGGAGAATTCACCCCTCCACTTT.

The chain has TRBV19 and TRBJ2-7; the D is unclear. V gave up 1 base and J gave up 2 bases, with 21 bases separating them. The CDR3 covers 18 residues. Germline loops: CDR1 LNHDA, CDR2 SQIVND (reference sequence). This chain's CDR3 is CASSIGFVLSHATYEQYF. CDR3 nucleotide sequence: TGTGCCAGTAGTATAGGATTCGTGTTGTCCCATGCGACCTACGAGCAGTACTTC.

The gene calls are TRBV5-1 and TRBJ2-3; D gene uncertain. Germline lookup yields CDR1 SGHRS and CDR2 YFSETQ. The CDR3 consists of 14 residues. V lost 6 bases, J lost 2 bases, and 13 bases lay in between. In nucleotides, the CDR3 is TGCGCCAGCATGGAGACTCATAACACAGATACGCAGTATTTT. Its protein is CASMETHNTDTQYF. Combining the CDR3 with reference TRBV5-1 and TRBJ2-3 gives the whole variable domain KAGVTQTPRYLIKTRGQQVTLSCSPISGHRSVSWYQQTPGQGLQFLFEYFSETQRNKGNFPGRFSGRQFSNSRSEMNVSTLELGDSALYLCASMETHNTDTQYFGPGTRLTVL.

This clone appeared a few times. CDR3 coding DNA: TGTGCCAGCAGCTTAGACCCAGGGAACACTGAAGCTTTCTTT. Translating it yields CASSLDPGNTEAFF. The J gene is TRBJ1-1, the V gene TRBV7-8; D gene ambiguous. Germline CDR1 is SGHVS and CDR2 is FQNEAQ. V was clipped by 1 base and J by 1 base, with 7 bases between them. CDR3 length equals 14 residues.

In its sample, this clone was seen many times. Written as DNA, the CDR3 is TGCGCCAGCAGCCAAGATGGGGACGGGCTAGCGGACTTTACGAACACCGGGGAGCTGTTTTTT. Amino acid sequence: CASSQDGDGLADFTNTGELFF. V is TRBV4-1 and J is TRBJ2-2; 7 nucleotides match TRBD2. V was clipped by 0 bases and J by 0 bases; unmatched bases: 16. The germline V gene encodes CDR1 MGHRA and CDR2 YSYEKL. The CDR3 sequence is 21 residues long.

The genes are TRBV7-7 and TRBJ1-5; 8 bases match TRBD1. The CDR3 is 18 amino acids. J was trimmed by 4 bases and V by 0 bases; bases with no gene match: 11. Per the germline V gene, CDR1 is SSHAT and CDR2 is FNYEAQ (reference sequence). The CDR3 protein is CASSLAHLAQGANQPQHF. The CDR3 coding sequence is TGTGCCAGCAGCTTAGCGCATTTGGCCCAGGGGGCTAATCAGCCCCAGCATTTT.

The chain joins TRBV11-2 to TRBJ2-5; no clear D. The ends were cut back, 0 bases at V and 13 bases at J, with 15 bases in the middle. This CDR3 has 13 residues. The germline CDR1 and CDR2 sequences are SGHAT and FQNNGV. The CDR3 is CASSLETAGRPYF. DNA of the CDR3: TGTGCCAGCAGCTTAGAAACAGCCGGACGTCCGTACTTC.

Only a few counts were recorded for this clone. The rearrangement links TRBV19 to TRBJ1-6; 7 nucleotides line up with TRBD1. Germline CDR1 LNHDA, CDR2 SQIVND (reference sequence). Germline trimming cut 5 bases from V and 8 bases from J; bases unmatched to any gene: 3. The CDR3 has 13 residues. The CDR3 coding sequence is TGTGCCAGTAGTTTGACAGGGTATTCACCCCTCCACTTT. As protein: CASSLTGYSPLHF.

V usage is TRBV2 and J usage is TRBJ1-4, with 8 bases fitting TRBD1. This CDR3 spans 15 amino acids. The ends lost 5 bases at V and 8 bases at J; junction bases unmatched: 10. The germline V gene has CDR1 SNHLY and CDR2 FYNNEI. The CDR3 DNA reads as TGTGCCAGCAGTCCGCAGACAGGGGCGAGGGAAAAACTGTTTTTT. This sequence encodes CASSPQTGAREKLFF.

The chain links TRBV5-1 to TRBJ2-5, with unresolved D. V was pared by 4 bases and J by 2 bases, with 15 bases between. Germline V gene data show CDR1 as SGHRS and CDR2 as YFSETQ. There are 15 residues in the CDR3. The CDR3 here is CASSVGAKGQETQYF. For the CDR3, the DNA is TGCGCCAGCAGCGTAGGCGCGAAGGGACAAGAGACCCAGTACTTC.

The count of this clone is one. This rearrangement joins TRBV6-1 to TRBJ2-7; D ambiguous. The CDR3 spans 14 residues. Germline CDR1 and CDR2: MNHNS and SASEGT. As DNA, the CDR3 is TGTGCCAGCAGTCAAGCCCTAGAGTTTGGCGAGCAGTACGTC. Translation: CASSQALEFGEQYV.

The V gene is TRBV21-1, the J gene TRBJ1-5. TRBV21-1 is labeled a pseudogene. This CDR3 region has 19 residues. CDR3 sequence (DNA): TGTGCCAGCAGCTGCCGAGAGGGCAACTTCCCTTATAGCAATCAGCCCCAGCATTTT. It codes for CASSCREGNFPYSNQPQHF.

V and J are TRBV23-1 and TRBJ1-5; TRBD1 matches at 10 bases. TRBV23-1 counts as an open reading frame of uncertain function. This CDR3 region has 15 residues. Trimming at V came to 4 bases and at J to 6 bases, leaving 6 bases not matched to a gene. The CDR3 sequence is CASSPDRGQSQPQHF. The CDR3 DNA reads TGCGCCAGCAGTCCTGACAGGGGGCAGAGTCAGCCCCAGCATTTT.

The chain joins TRBV9 to TRBJ1-1, with D tentatively TRBD1 (6 bases). V shed 7 bases and J shed 4 bases, with 20 bases lying between them. This CDR3 spans 15 amino acids. The V gene's germline CDR1 is SGDLS and CDR2 YYNGEE. In DNA, the CDR3 is TGTGCCAGCTGCAGGGGCTCAACTCGAGGCACTGAAGCTTTCTTT. Translated, it gives CASCRGSTRGTEAFF.

V gene TRBV7-9 combines with J gene TRBJ2-5; possibly TRBD1 or TRBD2 for D (5 bases each). Trimming took off 5 bases at V and 0 bases at J, with 13 bases between the two ends. This CDR3 is built from 15 residues. In germline, CDR1 is SEHNR, CDR2 FQNEAQ (reference sequence). The chain's CDR3 is CASSKDRGHQETQYF. The CDR3 nucleotides read TGTGCCAGCAGCAAAGACCGGGGCCACCAAGAGACCCAGTACTTC.

The chain carries TRBV28 and TRBJ1-5; D is undetermined. The CDR3 runs to 12 residues. V gave up 3 bases and J gave up 4 bases, with 4 bases separating them. CDR1 MDHEN and CDR2 SYDVKM come from the germline V gene. CDR3 sequence: CASSLVNQPQHF. The CDR3 region has the DNA TGTGCCAGCAGTTTGGTGAATCAGCCCCAGCATTTT.

The chain combines TRBV19 with TRBJ1-3; D is possibly TRBD1 (5 bases). V gave up 4 bases and J gave up 3 bases, with 16 bases separating them. CDR1 is LNHDA and CDR2 is SQIVND in the germline V gene (reference sequence). The CDR3 consists of 16 residues. CDR3 sequence: CASSTGASGFGNTIYF. Here the CDR3 DNA reads TGTGCCAGTAGTACCGGGGCTTCGGGTTTTGGAAACACCATATATTTT.

This clone came up once. The chain is built from TRBV14 and TRBJ2-1, with TRBD2 identical over 10 bases. The CDR3 is 21 residues long. Germline-derived CDR1 and CDR2 are SGHDN and FVKESK. The V gene end was trimmed by 2 bases and the J gene end by 0 bases; junction bases not matched to a gene: 16. DNA of the CDR3: TGTGCCAGCAGCCAATACCTCTCGACTAGCGGGCGTTCGAGCTCCTACAATGAGCAGTTCTTC. Translation: CASSQYLSTSGRSSSYNEQFF.

This chain connects TRBV11-2 to TRBJ2-7; 11 bases fit TRBD1. Germline assignment: CDR1 SGHAT and CDR2 FQNNGV. The CDR3 runs 15 residues. V dropped 3 bases and J dropped 4; count of bases not matched to a gene: 5. Written as DNA, the CDR3 is TGTGCCAGCAGCTTCGGGACAGGGGGAACATACGAGCAGTACGTC. Translated, it gives CASSFGTGGTYEQYV.

Remarks on this clone: One end of the junction does not line up with germline, which may come from a read error. J is TRBJ1-2 and V is TRBV28, with D perhaps TRBD1 (5 bases). The CDR3 totals 14 residues. CDR1 is MDHEN, CDR2 SYDVKM, per germline. The CDR3 sequence: CASSSGGDNFGYTF. In DNA, the CDR3 is TGTGCCAGCAGTTCAGGAGGGGATAACTTTGGCTACACCTTC.

In this sample, this clone turned up a few times. The V call is TRBV7-8, the J call TRBJ2-7; 7 bases match TRBD1. Germline V CDR1 and CDR2: SGHVS, FQNEAQ. The CDR3 is made up of 18 amino acids. V lost 5 bases to trimming and J lost 4 bases; unmatched junction nucleotides: 20. The CDR3: CASSLDWRQGRLSYEQYF. The CDR3 DNA follows: TGTGCCAGCAGCCTAGACTGGAGACAGGGTCGATTGTCGTACGAGCAGTACTTC.

The rearrangement joins TRBV5-6 to TRBJ2-7; D ambiguous. Germline loops: CDR1 SGHDT, CDR2 YYEEEE. The CDR3 covers 15 residues. Trimming took 4 bases from V and 6 from J, leaving 20 bases between them. CDR3 in DNA: TGTGCCAGCAGCCCCAGACGGGCGCAAGTATCCGAGCAGTACTTC. Protein sequence: CASSPRRAQVSEQYF.

Turning to this clone: Different DNA sequences within this sample yield the same CDR3. The V and J genes are TRBV6-5 and TRBJ2-2; TRBD1 agrees at 7 bases. V gave up 9 bases and J gave up 1 base; unmatched junction bases: 2. CDR3 length: 13 residues. Per the germline V gene, CDR1 is MNHEY and CDR2 is SVGAGI. CDR3 nucleotides: TGTGCCAGTAGGACAGGGAACACCGGGGAGCTGTTTTTT. Amino acid sequence: CASRTGNTGELFF.